This T cell receptor (beta chain) was found in a study of beta chain features in type 1 diabetes (dated by TCRdb to between 2017 and 2018). Background on the whole study: Patients and healthy donors did not differ in mean age, gender distribution, total cell number or subset yield. In the study, recently diagnosed type 1 diabetes patients and matched healthy donors were compared on the TCRB repertoires of their sorted circulating CD4+ T cell subsets. Naive and central memory subsets were obtained from all 30 or so donors, but regulatory and stem cell-like memory subsets were isolated from only 8 patients and 8 healthy donors. A total of under 140,000,000 sorted cells were examined across all samples, and the number of cells per subset was strongly correlated with RNA yield. What the research found in general, with its limitations: In all four CD4+ subsets, TCRB CDR3 length was moderately but significantly shorter in type 1 diabetes patients. Because cDNA was sequenced instead of genomic DNA, activated cells with high expression could be over-represented, although the groups did not differ in activation or CD3 levels. Only small numbers of individuals were included in the HLA sub-analyses, which left unresolved whether HLA type had any influence on TCRB rearrangement. PCR may preferentially amplify shorter templates, but because patient and control samples were amplified and corrected together, any resulting skew would affect both groups equally. At VDJ recombination sites, patients with type 1 diabetes made fewer insertions and deleted more nucleotides, a pattern implying thymic rearrangement abnormalities. Naive, central memory and regulatory TCRB repertoires appeared to be more alike among patients than among healthy donors.

Remarks on this clone: Its recognized antigen is unknown. No much larger clone is present one base from it, and per-base qualities are unavailable.

Each donor gave one peripheral blood draw, approximately 110 mL on average, collected into heparinised tubes. A BD FACSAria II was used to sort naive, central memory, regulatory and stem cell-like memory CD4+ T cells with a panel that included CD45RO, CCR7, CD25, CD127, CD95 and CD27. Every sorted population had a purity above 95%. PBMCs were isolated right away by Lymphoprep density gradient centrifugation and were stained directly, without culture. So that batch effects would be minimized, each experiment stained and sorted samples in pairs, pairing one healthy donor with one patient. All of the isolated RNA was reverse transcribed with the High Capacity cDNA Reverse Transcription Kit, so expressed TCRB transcripts were sequenced. Naive, central memory and regulatory T cell samples underwent deep immunoSEQ sequencing, averaging roughly 3.3 million total reads per sample. After sorted cells were lysed in RLT buffer, RNA was extracted with DNase-treated RNeasy Micro or Mini kits, with the choice depending on cell number. Each cell subset was processed on its own to prevent cross-contamination, while patient and healthy donor samples were processed together. Using the immunoSEQ multiplex PCR, TCRB sequences were amplified from cDNA into 87-bp fragments spanning the CDR3 region. Sequencing of the amplicons was performed on the Illumina HiSeq platform. From the authors' description of their analysis: PCR bias was computationally corrected using synthetic template baselines, reads within Hamming distance 2 were collapsed, and singletons that could not be merged were discarded. Reads were aligned against IMGT so that V, D and J genes, CDR3 length and insertions or deletions at six rearrangement sites could be assigned. Within each subset, clonotype counts were normalized to sorted cell number, after which true diversity and Gini coefficients were computed with the tcR R package. The overlap coefficient, calculated on TCRB nucleotide sequences, was used to quantify repertoire sharing. What TCRdb holds here is the immuneACCESS table cut down to in-frame rearrangements. Part of the clones is not present; checked against another copy, under half of the missing clones reflect an unresolved V gene, and the others are unexplained. That table supplies the V and J calls and clone size; D and trimming were determined from the DNA. The sample yields more than 150,000 clones; more than 10% were counted once. The ten largest make up roughly 0.56% of the sample.

Sequencing was performed on central memory CD4+ T cells from blood. The receptor was isolated from a woman aged 18-29 years in good health.

The bases are TGCAGCGTTGGCCCGGGACAAGCAAACACTGAAGCTTTCTTT. The translation is CSVGPGQANTEAFF. The sequence is built from TRBV29-1 and TRBJ1-1, with TRBD1 perhaps the D gene, on 6 matching bases. From a lookup of the germline V gene, CDR1 and CDR2 are SQVTM and ANQGSEA. The CDR3 goes from the cysteine to the phenylalanine over 14 residues. The sequence is cut down to CDR3 DNA, 42 bases in frame from base 1. Relative to germline, V is 4 bases shorter and J is 2 bases shorter, with 14 bases between their ends. Outside the CDR3, residues come from the reference TRBV29-1 and TRBJ1-1 proteins, so the full variable domain is: SAVISQKPSRDICQRGTSLTIQCQVDSQVTMMFWYRQQPGQSLTLIATANQGSEATYESGFVIDKFPISRPNLTFSTLTVSNMSPEDSSIYLCSVGPGQANTEAFFGQGTRLTVV.